This T cell receptor (beta chain) was captured by sequencing in a study of vaccination effects on CD4 cells after COVID-19. The germline V gene encodes CDR1 SGHRS and CDR2 YFSETQ. The CDR3 length is 15 residues. V lost 3 bases and J lost 0, with 12 bases in between. Here immunoSEQ multiplex PCR was the method, and the copy in TCRdb shows in-frame clones only, minus some. The sample lists roughly 70,000 clones; roughly 81% were seen once. This clone was picked up a small number of times. Its antigen is not identified. Using viral peptide pools, the ViraFEST assay grew out antigen-specific CD4+ T cells prior to sequencing. Culture lasted about ten days before CD4+ T cell isolation. Participants each got two BNT162b2 or mRNA-1273 vaccine doses. Negative nucleocapsid antibody tests before and after vaccination confirmed no previous SARS-CoV-2 infection. They grew under 2.5 million PBMC in each well, adding approximately 10 IU/ml IL-2 and 8 to 10 ug/ml peptides.

Study-wide results and limits: A shortage of convalescent patients and an absence of early post-infection timepoints characterized the study. At late timepoints after vaccination, vaccine- and infection-induced clones shrank markedly.

The receptor's source is a human donor who received a COVID-19 vaccine. This specimen consisted of CD4+ T cells from PBMCs cultured with HCoV-229E spike peptides, obtained after COVID-19 vaccination. V and J are TRBV5-1 and TRBJ1-1; D not certain. The CDR3 here is CASSSGLALNTEAFF. CDR3 nucleotide sequence: TGCGCCAGCAGCTCCGGTTTAGCCTTGAACACTGAAGCTTTCTTT.